A selection of T cell receptor beta chains follows, all from one sample in a study of T-cell reconstitution after alpha-beta-depleted transplantation in children. TCRdb analysed the PCR reads with MiXCR anew, one entry per CDR3 protein. The sample carries around 370,000 distinct CDR3 sequences, 15% to 20% recorded once. The sample consisted of PBMCs, mostly from graft donor cells, taken 360 days after TCRalphabeta/CD19-depleted stem cell transplant. These receptors all stem from a male patient aged 2-15 years who had a stem cell transplant for acute lymphoblastic leukemia, so the T cells may come from the graft donor. Each CDR3 is given with its conserved first and last residue. D genes are given only for firm matches. Size is stated for part of the rows, as once, few or many counts, or as a class when the clone is expanded.

size,V,J,D,DNA,CDR3
few,TRBV29-1,TRBJ2-4,TRBD1,TGCAGCGTCGGACAGGGAAACATTCAGTACTTC,CSVGQGNIQYF
few,TRBV6-4,TRBJ2-1,NA,TGTGCCAGCACCATGGACATCCGGGACGGTTCCCTCCGCTCCTACAATGAGCAGTTCTTC,CASTMDIRDGSLRSYNEQFF
few,TRBV18,TRBJ1-1,TRBD1,TGTGCCAGCTCACCACCTTGGGACAGGGAGAACACTGAAGCTTTCTTT,CASSPPWDRENTEAFF
many,TRBV7-3,TRBJ2-3,TRBD2,TGTGCCAGCAGCTTAACGGGACTAGTGGCAGATACGCAGTATTTT,CASSLTGLVADTQYF
NA,TRBV20-1,TRBJ1-6,NA,TGCAGTGCTAGAGGGCAGGGGAGTTCACCCCTCCACTTT,CSARGQGSSPLHF
NA,TRBV5-1,TRBJ2-2,NA,TGCGCCAGCAGCGTAAACTCACAGGGCGCGAACACCGGGGAGCTGTTTTTT,CASSVNSQGANTGELFF
NA,TRBV28,TRBJ2-1,TRBD1,TGTGCCAGCAAAGGACAGGTCTACAATGAGCAGTTCTTC,CASKGQVYNEQFF
few,TRBV15,TRBJ2-1,TRBD2,TGTGCCACCAGCAGAGGGCCAGCGGGAGGGTACAATGAGCAGTTCTTC,CATSRGPAGGYNEQFF
few,TRBV20-1,TRBJ2-3,TRBD2,TGCAGTGCTCCCCGACTAGCGGGAGACTTCACAGATACGCAGTATTTT,CSAPRLAGDFTDTQYF
NA,TRBV27,TRBJ2-5,NA,TGTGCCAGCAGTCCCTTAGCAGTCCAAGAGACCCAGTACTTC,CASSPLAVQETQYF
NA,TRBV5-4,TRBJ2-2,NA,TGTGCCAGCACCCCGGGGAGGGGGTGGACCGGGGAGCTGTTTTTT,CASTPGRGWTGELFF
few,TRBV28,TRBJ2-7,NA,TGTGCCAGCAGTTTCCGGGGGCCCCGCTCCTACGAGCAGTACTTC,CASSFRGPRSYEQYF
NA,TRBV20-1,TRBJ2-3,NA,TGCAGTGCTTCCGGGACACCAGGCACAGATACGCAGTATTTT,CSASGTPGTDTQYF
many,TRBV28,TRBJ2-7,TRBD2,TGTGCCAGCAGTTTTTATGCCCCGGGAGGGCCGTATACTAACAACGAGCAGTACTTC,CASSFYAPGGPYTNNEQYF
NA,TRBV4-3,TRBJ1-4,NA,TGCGCCAGCAGCCAAGCTACACATGACGAACTGTTTTTT,CASSQATHDELFF
NA,TRBV27,TRBJ1-2,NA,TGTGCCAGCAGTTTGCGGGGGGGGGTCTTTGGCTACACCTTC,CASSLRGGVFGYTF
many,TRBV30,TRBJ2-7,NA,TGTGCCTGGAGGGCCTGGGGCCTCTACGAGCAGTACTTC,CAWRAWGLYEQYF
NA,TRBV4-2,TRBJ2-1,NA,TGTGCCAGCAGCCAAGATCTGACTAGAAGCAATGAGCAGTTCTTC,CASSQDLTRSNEQFF
NA,TRBV7-2,TRBJ2-5,TRBD2,TGTGCCAGCAGCTTGACGGGAGGTCCATGGGAGACCCAGTACTTC,CASSLTGGPWETQYF
NA,TRBV4-2,TRBJ2-1,TRBD2,TGTGCCAGCAGCCAAGGAGCCAGCGGGAGAAATGAGCAGTTCTTC,CASSQGASGRNEQFF
NA,TRBV6-1,TRBJ1-1,NA,TGTGCCAGCAGTGGGACATCGACTGAAGCTTTCTTT,CASSGTSTEAFF
NA,TRBV4-3,TRBJ2-7,NA,TGCGCCAGCAGCCAGTTCTCCGGGAGTAGGAACGAGCAGTACTTC,CASSQFSGSRNEQYF
NA,TRBV5-6,TRBJ1-5,NA,TGTGCCAGCAGCTTGGACGGGGAGAATCAGCCCCAGCATTTT,CASSLDGENQPQHF
NA,TRBV9,TRBJ2-2,TRBD1,TGTGCCAGCAGCGTAGTCGGGACAGGGACCACCGGGGAGCTGTTTTTT,CASSVVGTGTTGELFF
NA,TRBV5-1,TRBJ2-6,TRBD2,TGCGCCAGCGGAGGAGCGGGAGTGGTCTCTGGGGCCAACGTCCTGACTTTC,CASGGAGVVSGANVLTF
NA,TRBV5-1,TRBJ2-7,NA,TGCGCCAGCAGCTTGGTGGTTAGCGGCTACGAGCAGTACTTC,CASSLVVSGYEQYF
NA,TRBV5-1,TRBJ2-3,NA,TGCGCCAGCAGCTCGGCCGACAGTAGCACAGATACGCAGTATTTT,CASSSADSSTDTQYF
many,TRBV20-1,TRBJ2-3,NA,TGCAGTGGACAGCGGGCCCTTTATAGCACAGATACGCAGTATTTT,CSGQRALYSTDTQYF
few,TRBV7-2,TRBJ2-5,TRBD2,TGTGCCAGCAGGGGACTAGCGAGGTCTGAGACCCAGTACTTC,CASRGLARSETQYF
few,TRBV6-1,TRBJ2-5,TRBD2,TGTGCCAGCAGGGTGGGGGGGCAAGAGACCCAGTACTTC,CASRVGGQETQYF
NA,TRBV29-1,TRBJ2-5,TRBD1,TGCAGCGGCCGCAGGGGGACAGGGTGGGCAAAAGAGACCCAGTACTTC,CSGRRGTGWAKETQYF
NA,TRBV5-1,TRBJ2-2,TRBD2,TGCGCCAGCAGCTTGGAACGTTGGGAAGCGGGAGACACCGGGGAGCTGTTTTTT,CASSLERWEAGDTGELFF
NA,TRBV28,TRBJ2-7,NA,TGTGCCAGCAGTTTTTTCATGGTGGGGTATACCTACGAGCAGTACTTC,CASSFFMVGYTYEQYF
NA,TRBV2,TRBJ2-5,TRBD1,TGTGCCAGCGGGACAGTTGAGGGTCAAGAGACCCAGTACTTC,CASGTVEGQETQYF
NA,TRBV7-2,TRBJ2-3,NA,TGTGCCAGCAGCTTACACAGGAGGAGAGATACGCAGTATTTT,CASSLHRRRDTQYF
many,TRBV4-3,TRBJ2-1,TRBD2,TGCGCCAGCAGCCAAGATACTAGCGGGAGAGGCCATGAGCAGTTCTTC,CASSQDTSGRGHEQFF
NA,TRBV4-2,TRBJ2-5,NA,TGTGCCAGCAGCCAAGATATGGGTGTGGAGGGAGAGACCCAGTACTTC,CASSQDMGVEGETQYF
NA,TRBV29-1,TRBJ2-1,NA,TGCAGCGTTGAATCCGTAGCGGAGTCCTACAATGAGCAGTTCTTC,CSVESVAESYNEQFF
NA,TRBV7-7,TRBJ2-2,NA,TGTGCTAGCAGCTTAGAGACAGGCGGGGAGCTGTTTTTT,CASSLETGGELFF
few,TRBV4-1,TRBJ2-7,NA,TGCGCCAGCAGCCACCGGGACATCTCCTACGAGCAGTACTTC,CASSHRDISYEQYF